The 10 T cell receptor beta chains given below trace back to one sample, sequenced in a study of blood T cell repertoires in COVID-19. The assay was immunoSEQ multiplex PCR, and TCRdb's table has in-frame clones only and misses some. Altogether about 13,000 clones are present, around 90% being singletons, with the ten largest covering roughly 20%. The sequencing sample was made of peripheral blood. These TCRs come from a human donor with active COVID-19. The donor label of this sample is uncertain.

The chain joins TRBV4-3 to TRBJ1-2; the match to TRBD1 covers 7 bases. The CDR3 consists of 15 residues. Trimming removed 4 bases from V and 3 bases from J; junction bases left unmatched: 8. In germline, CDR1 is LGHNA, CDR2 YSLEER. The CDR3 loop reads CASSPQAGGDYGYTF. CDR3 DNA: TGCGCCAGCAGCCCCCAGGCAGGGGGTGACTATGGCTACACCTTC.

This clone has only one observation. The V gene is TRBV5-5, the J gene TRBJ1-3, with D possibly TRBD1 on 6 matching bases. The CDR3 has 15 residues. V shed 4 bases and J shed 1 base, with 12 bases lying between them. Per the germline V gene, CDR1 is SGHKS and CDR2 is YYEKEE (reference sequence). In nucleotides, the CDR3 is TGTGCCAGCAGCACCAAGGGGGATTCTGGAAACACCATATATTTT. This translates into CASSTKGDSGNTIYF.

V gene TRBV24-1 combines with J gene TRBJ2-7; possible D gene TRBD1, 5 bases. V gave up 8 bases and J gave up 1 base, with 23 bases separating them. Germline CDR1 KGHDR, CDR2 SFDVKD. This CDR3 is built from 17 residues. CDR3 nucleotides: TGTGCCACCACCTTGAATTACAGGCGTCAAAAGTCCTACGAGCAGTACTTC. This translates into CATTLNYRRQKSYEQYF.

The V gene is TRBV5-1, the J gene TRBJ1-4; D uncertain. CDR1 SGHRS and CDR2 YFSETQ come from the germline V gene. The CDR3 is made up of 15 amino acids. V was shortened by 4 bases and J by 1 base, with 11 bases between the two germline ends. CDR3 loop: CASSLGSGTNEKLFF. CDR3 nucleotide sequence: TGCGCCAGCAGCCTCGGTTCCGGAACTAATGAAAAACTGTTTTTT. The variable domain in full, with the rest retrieved from reference TRBV5-1 and TRBJ1-4, is KAGVTQTPRYLIKTRGQQVTLSCSPISGHRSVSWYQQTPGQGLQFLFEYFSETQRNKGNFPGRFSGRQFSNSRSEMNVSTLELGDSALYLCASSLGSGTNEKLFFGSGTQLSVL.

In this sample, this clone turned up once. The V and J genes are TRBV28 and TRBJ1-5, with 8 positions matching TRBD1. Looked up from germline, CDR1 is MDHEN and CDR2 is SYDVKM. The CDR3 covers 14 residues. Trimming cost V 2 bases and J 9 bases; bases outside gene matches: 6. CDR3 in amino acids: CASSLVTGGGPQHF. DNA for the CDR3: TGTGCCAGCAGTTTAGTAACAGGGGGGGGGCCCCAGCATTTT.

The rearrangement joins TRBV9 to TRBJ2-1; TRBD2 aligns across 7 bases. Germline CDR1 is SGDLS and CDR2 is YYNGEE. Trimming took 0 bases from V and 5 from J; bases not matched to a gene: 8. The CDR3 consists of 16 residues. The CDR3 loop reads CASSVDRGGANNEQFF. DNA of the CDR3: TGTGCCAGCAGCGTAGATCGCGGGGGAGCGAACAATGAGCAGTTCTTC.

In its sample, this clone was seen once. The rearrangement joins TRBV5-6 to TRBJ1-2; D is perhaps TRBD1 (6 bases). Germline V CDR1 and CDR2: SGHDT, YYEEEE. The CDR3 consists of 14 residues. The V gene lost 2 bases and the J gene lost 5 bases, with 13 bases spanning the gap. This CDR3 is CASSFGTTSYGYTF. The DNA of the CDR3 is TGTGCCAGCAGCTTCGGGACAACCTCTTATGGCTACACCTTC. Drawing the rest from reference TRBV5-6 and TRBJ1-2, the complete variable domain is DAGVTQSPTHLIKTRGQQVTLRCSPKSGHDTVSWYQQALGQGPQFIFQYYEEEERQRGNFPDRFSGHQFPNYSSELNVNALLLGDSALYLCASSFGTTSYGYTFGSGTRLTVV.

This clone was picked up a small number of times. V gene TRBV5-5 combines with J gene TRBJ1-3; D remains unclear. There are 15 residues in the CDR3. Germline CDR1 reads SGHKS; CDR2 reads YYEKEE (reference sequence). Trimming took 0 bases from V and 0 from J, leaving 7 bases between them. The CDR3: CASSLGPYSGNTIYF. The CDR3 nucleotides read TGTGCCAGCAGCTTGGGCCCCTACTCTGGAAACACCATATATTTT.

The chain uses TRBV2 and TRBJ1-5; D gene uncertain. There are 13 residues in the CDR3. Trimming left V 2 bases short and J 7 bases short, with 9 bases between. The germline V gene encodes CDR1 SNHLY and CDR2 FYNNEI. CDR3: CASSEWEGQPQHF. CDR3 DNA: TGTGCCAGCAGTGAATGGGAGGGCCAGCCCCAGCATTTT.

The table lists this clone with a count of one. The CDR3 reads CASSVGLAGVKYF. The CDR3 DNA sequence: TGTGCCAGCAGCGTAGGACTAGCGGGGGTTAAGTACTTC. The V call is TRBV5-6, the J call TRBJ2-7; 13 bases are a match to TRBD2. CDR1 and CDR2 (germline): SGHDT, YYEEEE. Unmatched junction bases numbered 6, after V lost 4 bases and J lost 11 bases. The CDR3 is made up of 13 amino acids.